The source of this T cell receptor beta chain is a study of tumor-infiltrating lymphocytes in primary liver carcinoma. A constant-region primer served to make TCR beta cDNA from roughly 500 ng total RNA. Three rounds of nested multiplex PCR with slightly modified ARM-PCR produced TCR beta libraries. TRBV1-TRBV30 forward primers paired with a C-beta reverse primer were used in the first two PCR rounds, which ran about 11 cycles each. TCRdb reanalysed the multiplex PCR reads using MiXCR and keeps one entry per CDR3 protein. This sample has around 47,000 distinct CDR3 sequences; approximately 73% occur once, and the top ten carry about 18%. The CDR3 has 13 residues. Germline loops: CDR1 SNHLY, CDR2 FYNNEI. Taking about 18-31 mg of unsorted bulk tissue, the authors co-extracted RNA and DNA. A single count supports this clonotype. Since a much larger clone is just one base distant, this may be a read error.

This chain links TRBV2 with TRBJ2-3; unclear D gene. Sequenced input: liver tumor tissue from sampling region 2. Sample subset: tumor region T2, inferior pole. The TCR sequence derives from a man aged 35 to 55 with primary liver carcinoma and hepatitis B virus infection. CDR3 residues: CVSRPNIADTQYF. Here the CDR3 DNA reads TGTGTCAGCAGGCCCAATATCGCAGATACGCAGTATTTT.